The 24 T cell receptor beta chains below come from one sample, sequenced in a study of post-analysis software for immune sequencing data. Study-level points and caveats: Controls had lower frequencies than patients of roughly five TRBV segments, which included TRBV5-6, TRBV5-1 and TRBV20-1.

These TCRs are of unknown antigen specificity. Unique molecular identifiers featured in each of the TCR beta cDNA libraries. TCRdb itself ran the PCR reads through MiXCR, one entry per CDR3 protein. The table has approximately 730,000 distinct CDR3 sequences, about 45% seen once. Sequencing input: blood. The receptors were sampled from a girl aged 10 to 17 with multiple sclerosis.

This clonotype was counted between two and nine times. The chain joins TRBV4-3 to TRBJ2-1; D is unresolved. The germline CDR1 and CDR2 sequences are LGHNA and YSLEER. The germline V and J ends were trimmed by 0 bases and 0 bases, with 6 bases remaining between them. There are 15 residues in the CDR3. The CDR3 sequence is CASSQDDGSYNEQFF. DNA of the CDR3: TGCGCCAGCAGCCAAGATGACGGCTCCTACAATGAGCAGTTCTTC.

The rearrangement links TRBV12-3 or TRBV12-4 to TRBJ2-3, with TRBD1 matching over 8 bases. This CDR3 has 15 amino acids. Unmatched junction bases numbered 6, after V lost 6 bases and J lost 1 base. The CDR3 sequence is CASSRQGAGTDTQYF. The CDR3 DNA reads as TGTGCCAGCAGCCGTCAGGGGGCCGGCACAGATACGCAGTATTTT.

This chain joins TRBV19 and TRBJ2-7; 8 bases line up with TRBD1. The CDR3 covers 11 residues. Germline V gives CDR1 LNHDA, CDR2 SQIVND (reference sequence). The junction had 5 bases not matched to a gene; V was cut back by 10 bases and J by 6 bases. CDR3 region: CATDRGGEQYF. Written as DNA, the CDR3 is TGTGCCACCGACAGGGGTGGCGAGCAGTACTTC. The whole variable domain, remainder taken from reference TRBV19 and TRBJ2-7, is DGGITQSPKYLFRKEGQNVTLSCEQNLNHDAMYWYRQDPGQGLRLIYYSQIVNDFQKGDIAEGYSVSREKKESFPLTVTSAQKNPTAFYLCATDRGGEQYFGPGTRLTVT.

V and J are TRBV27 and TRBJ1-6; D unclear. V gave up 5 bases and J gave up 7 bases, with 12 bases separating them. Germline CDR1 reads MNHEY; CDR2 reads SMNVEV (reference sequence). The CDR3 loop spans 14 amino acids. The CDR3 sequence: CASSLGPGNSPLHF. The CDR3 coding sequence is TGTGCCAGCAGTCTCGGGCCGGGAAATTCACCCCTCCACTTT.

The genes are TRBV6-2 or TRBV6-3 and TRBJ2-7; 12 positions match TRBD2. V was pared by 6 bases and J by 0 bases, with 12 bases of the junction left unmatched. The CDR3 spans 18 residues. Germline values: CDR1 MNHEY, CDR2 SVGEGT. The CDR3 reads CASSTSRGLAGYSYEQYF. CDR3 sequence (DNA): TGTGCCAGCAGCACCTCGAGGGGACTAGCGGGCTACTCCTACGAGCAGTACTTC.

The chain joins TRBV20-1 to TRBJ2-3; 10 nucleotides line up with TRBD2. Germline V gene lookup returns CDR1 DFQATT and CDR2 SNEGSKA (reference sequence). Losses at the gene ends were 5 bases for V and 2 bases for J; bases not matched to a gene: 4. The CDR3 spans 14 residues. In DNA form, the CDR3 reads TGCAGTGCTCCCGGACTAGCGGACACAGATACGCAGTATTTT. Translated: CSAPGLADTDTQYF.

This clonotype was seen only a few times. A read error is possible here, since a much larger clone lies one base away. V and J are TRBV7-9 and TRBJ2-7; 10 positions match TRBD2. Trimming took 2 bases from V and 7 from J; bases not matched to a gene: 11. Germline loops: CDR1 SEHNR, CDR2 FQNEAQ (reference sequence). This CDR3 comprises 16 residues. The CDR3 loop is CASSLIGTSDRNEQYF. The CDR3, as DNA: TGTGCCAGCAGCTTAATCGGGACTAGCGACCGCAATGAGCAGTACTTC. The whole variable domain, remainder taken from reference TRBV7-9 and TRBJ2-7, is DTGVSQNPRHKITKRGQNVTFRCDPISEHNRLYWYRQTLGQGPEFLTYFQNEAQLEKSRLLSDRFSAERPKGSFSTLEIQRTEQGDSAMYLCASSLIGTSDRNEQYFGPGTRLTVT.

The chain couples TRBV20-1 to TRBJ2-7; 8 nucleotides match TRBD2. The CDR3 is 15 residues long. Germline V lookup: CDR1 DFQATT, CDR2 SNEGSKA (reference sequence). The V segment lost 3 bases and the J segment 4 bases; nucleotides outside the gene matches: 11. CDR3 sequence (DNA): TGCAGTGCTAGGGATGCAGCGGGAGAAGTTTACGAGCAGTACTTC. Its protein is CSARDAAGEVYEQYF.

This sequence joins TRBV11-2 and TRBJ1-4; D is possibly TRBD1 (5 bases). CDR3 length: 18 amino acids. Looked up from germline, CDR1 is SGHAT and CDR2 is FQNNGV. Trimming stripped 1 base from V and 0 bases from J, with 15 bases between. The CDR3 DNA is TGTGCCAGCAGCTTAGTGGGAGCTACAGGTGCAACTAATGAAAAACTGTTTTTT. Translated: CASSLVGATGATNEKLFF.

The V gene is TRBV28, the J gene TRBJ2-7; D call uncertain. Germline loops: CDR1 MDHEN, CDR2 SYDVKM. This CDR3 contains 11 residues. V lost 8 bases, J lost 5 bases, and 10 bases lay in between. Here the CDR3 DNA reads TGTGCCAGCGGTGCGGCAAACGAGCAGTACTTC. It is translated as CASGAANEQYF.

This chain uses TRBV11-2 with TRBJ2-1, with 9 bases aligning to TRBD2. The CDR3 covers 18 residues. The germline gives CDR1 SGHAT, CDR2 FQNNGV. The V and J ends lost 0 bases and 0 bases, in that order; junction bases with no gene match: 6. DNA of the CDR3: TGTGCCAGCAGCTTAGATAGAGGACTAGCGAGCTCCTACAATGAGCAGTTCTTC. It yields the protein CASSLDRGLASSYNEQFF.

This clonotype was seen a handful of times. V usage is TRBV6-5 and J usage is TRBJ1-1; no reliable D call. Looked up from germline, CDR1 is MNHEY and CDR2 is SVGAGI. The CDR3 totals 13 residues. With 4 bases removed from V and 5 bases from J, the gap between germline ends came to 11 bases. The DNA of the CDR3 is TGTGCCAGCAGTTTTAACCCGGGGACTGAAGCTTTCTTT. This codes for CASSFNPGTEAFF.

This clonotype appeared a few times. The genes are TRBV5-1 and TRBJ1-2, with 7 bases matching TRBD1. Germline V CDR1 and CDR2: SGHRS, YFSETQ. The V and J ends lost 4 bases and 8 bases, in that order; junction bases with no gene match: 8. The CDR3 extends over 13 amino acids. As DNA, the CDR3 is TGCGCCAGCAGCCTGGGACAGCTGGAAGGCTACACCTTC. Protein: CASSLGQLEGYTF.

The V gene is TRBV6-5, the J gene TRBJ1-2; D unresolved. The germline V gene encodes CDR1 MNHEY and CDR2 SVGAGI. The ends were cut back, 0 bases at V and 4 bases at J, with 6 bases in the middle. The CDR3 runs 13 residues. CDR3 DNA: TGTGCCAGCAGTTACTCGAGGACCTATGGCTACACCTTC. Its translation is CASSYSRTYGYTF.

The chain joins TRBV7-8 to TRBJ2-5; 12 bases are a match to TRBD2. Gene TRBJ2-7 matches the end of the DNA better, so the J call may be wrong. The CDR3 loop spans 16 amino acids. Looked up from germline, CDR1 is SGHVS and CDR2 is FQNEAQ. CDR3 nucleotide sequence: TGTGCCAGCAGCTTAGAGCTAGCGGGAGGGCCCCACGAGCAGTACTTC. Its translation: CASSLELAGGPHEQYF.

The DNA for the CDR3 is TGCGCCAGCAGCTTGGCCCACAGGGCCTCCTACGAGCAGTACTTC. It specifies CASSLAHRASYEQYF. V is TRBV5-1 and J is TRBJ2-7, with a weak D call TRBD1 (6 bases). Trimming cost V 0 bases and J 0 bases, with 10 bases left between them. There are 15 residues in the CDR3. CDR1 SGHRS and CDR2 YFSETQ come from the germline V gene.

To note about this clonotype: This is likely a read error, given that the CDR3 carries no conserved phenylalanine or tryptophan at its end. The chain employs TRBV12-3 or TRBV12-4 and TRBJ2-1; D is uncertain. The CDR3 length is 12 residues. V was shortened by 2 bases and J by 4 bases, with 3 bases between the two germline ends. The DNA of the CDR3 is TGTGCCAGCAGTTTACAGTACAATGAGCAGTTCTCC. Its protein product is CASSLQYNEQFS.

The chain links TRBV7-9 to TRBJ1-2; D call uncertain. Looked up from germline, CDR1 is SEHNR and CDR2 is FQNEAQ (reference sequence). V gave up 4 bases and J gave up 8 bases, with 11 bases separating them. This CDR3 spans 12 amino acids. CDR3 loop: CASSSKAEGYTF. The DNA for the CDR3 is TGTGCCAGCAGCTCTAAGGCGGAAGGCTACACCTTC.

This clonotype was observed a few times. This sequence joins TRBV11-2 and TRBJ2-7; D is unclear. Germline loops: CDR1 SGHAT, CDR2 FQNNGV. V dropped 6 bases and J dropped 7 bases, with 16 bases sitting between them. CDR3 length: 13 residues. In DNA, the CDR3 is TGTGCCAGCAGGTTTACGGACCGTCGGGAGCAGTACTTC. As protein: CASRFTDRREQYF.

This chain connects TRBV7-2 to TRBJ2-1, with no clear D. This CDR3 region has 15 residues. Per germline, CDR1 SGHTA and CDR2 FQGNSA. V was clipped by 8 bases and J by 0 bases, with 14 bases between them. The CDR3: CASRLRAASYNEQFF. The CDR3 DNA reads TGTGCCAGCCGCCTACGGGCTGCCTCCTACAATGAGCAGTTCTTC.

CDR3 in DNA: TGTGCCAGCAGCCTCCCTACACGCGGACAGTCCCTAGGGTCCTACAATGAGCAGTTCTTC. Protein: CASSLPTRGQSLGSYNEQFF. This sequence joins TRBV9 and TRBJ2-1; the D gene is possibly TRBD1 (6 bases). The CDR3 is made up of 20 amino acids. V lost 4 bases to trimming and J lost 1 base, with 27 bases between them. Germline CDR1 is SGDLS and CDR2 is YYNGEE.

The chain joins TRBV6-5 to TRBJ1-1, with D uncertain. The V and J ends lost 7 bases and 4 bases respectively, with 13 bases between them. The CDR3 has 13 residues. Looked up from germline, CDR1 is MNHEY and CDR2 is SVGAGI. CDR3 sequence reads: CASTEAGSTEAFF. The CDR3 coding sequence is TGTGCCAGCACCGAGGCAGGATCCACTGAAGCTTTCTTT.

The V gene is TRBV5-1, the J gene TRBJ1-2; 7 bases align to TRBD1. The CDR3 consists of 14 residues. Germline CDR1 and CDR2: SGHRS and YFSETQ. V shed 0 bases, J shed 6 bases, and the junction held 5 bases outside the gene matches. CDR3 region: CASSLVEGANGYTF. DNA for the CDR3: TGCGCCAGCAGCTTGGTTGAGGGGGCGAATGGCTACACCTTC.

The chain links TRBV12-3 or TRBV12-4 to TRBJ2-3, with D possibly TRBD2 on 7 matching bases. V was shortened by 7 bases and J by 3 bases, with 17 bases between the two germline ends. This CDR3 spans 15 amino acids. The CDR3 is CASKWSGGRTDTQYF. CDR3 in DNA: TGTGCCAGCAAATGGTCGGGGGGCAGAACAGATACGCAGTATTTT.